This T cell receptor (beta chain) was sequenced in a study of blood T cell repertoires in COVID-19. Overall study context: Samples of COVID-19 (acute and convalescent) were obtained from the United States, Italy and Spain. The analysed material was cDNA or gDNA that came from T cells, B-cell-depleted T cells, or PBMCs.

The length of the CDR3 is 15 residues. J lost 6 bases, V lost 4 bases, and 9 bases had no gene match. Per germline, CDR1 LNHDA and CDR2 SQIVND (reference sequence). Measured with immunoSEQ multiplex PCR; TCRdb has only the in-frame clones, and not every one. This table holds 150,000 to 200,000 clones, 80% to 90% found once. The sequence derives from a man between 50 and 59 years old with active or convalescent COVID-19. The sequencing sample was made of peripheral blood. This chain uses TRBV19 with TRBJ1-5; 7 bases map to TRBD1. This CDR3 reads CASSTTGKGAQPQHF. Here the CDR3 DNA reads TGTGCCAGTAGTACGACAGGGAAGGGTGCTCAGCCCCAGCATTTT.